These T cell receptor beta chains were read from a single sample in a study of neoadjuvant anti-PD-1 for oral cavity cancer. Clones were read by immunoSEQ multiplex PCR, and TCRdb kept only the in-frame ones, dropping some. The table includes tens of thousands of clones, roughly nine tenths detected once. The specimen was PBMCs, collected after nivolumab (anti-PD-1) treatment. All receptors derive from a person aged 35-80 years with oral cavity squamous cell carcinoma. Each CDR3 is given with its conserved first and last residue. The order of the fields is clone size, D gene, V gene, CDR3 length, J gene, CDR3 protein, CDR3 DNA. The D gene is left open where the match is weak. Clone sizes are given selectively: once, few, many, or a class where the clone is expanded.

size: once; D: TRBD1; V: TRBV11-3; length: 15; J: TRBJ1-2; CDR3: CASSFRQGLTRGYTF; DNA: TGTGCCAGCAGCTTCCGACAGGGGCTAACTCGGGGCTACACCTTC
size: medium-sized; D: .; V: TRBV5-1; length: 12; J: TRBJ2-3; CDR3: CASSLVTDTQYF; DNA: TGCGCCAGCAGCTTGGTCACAGATACGCAGTATTTT
size: .; D: TRBD1; V: TRBV19; length: 17; J: TRBJ1-6; CDR3: CASSFTGTGVSNSPLHF; DNA: TGTGCCAGTAGCTTCACCGGGACAGGGGTTTCGAATTCACCCCTCCACTTT
size: .; D: .; V: TRBV5-3; length: 10; J: TRBJ2-7; CDR3: CARPLYEQYF; DNA: TGTGCCAGACCCCTTTACGAGCAGTACTTC
size: .; D: .; V: TRBV10-1; length: 15; J: TRBJ2-5; CDR3: CASSAGIGGQETQYF; DNA: TGCGCCAGCAGTGCCGGGATAGGGGGCCAAGAGACCCAGTACTTC
size: .; D: .; V: TRBV28; length: 15; J: TRBJ1-1; CDR3: CASSLSFSPNTEAFF; DNA: TGTGCCAGCAGTTTGAGTTTTAGTCCGAACACTGAAGCTTTCTTT
size: .; D: .; V: TRBV27; length: 15; J: TRBJ2-2; CDR3: CASSYGGQNTGELFF; DNA: TGTGCCAGCAGTTACGGGGGCCAGAACACCGGGGAGCTGTTTTTT
size: .; D: .; V: TRBV30; length: 19; J: TRBJ1-3; CDR3: CAWTKPRVPGKVYGNTIYF; DNA: TGTGCCTGGACGAAACCCCGGGTACCTGGGAAAGTATACGGAAACACCATATATTTT
size: .; D: .; V: TRBV18; length: 15; J: TRBJ2-3; CDR3: CASSPEQPGTDTQYF; DNA: TGTGCCAGCTCACCAGAACAGCCTGGCACAGATACGCAGTATTTT
size: few; D: .; V: TRBV14; length: 17; J: TRBJ2-3; CDR3: CASSQEGPGLSTDTQYF; DNA: TGTGCCAGCAGCCAAGAAGGTCCGGGCCTAAGCACAGATACGCAGTATTTT
size: .; D: .; V: TRBV5-1; length: 15; J: TRBJ2-1; CDR3: CASSLVARGARKQFF; DNA: TGCGCCAGCAGCTTGGTAGCGCGAGGGGCGCGAAAGCAGTTCTTC
size: once; D: TRBD2; V: TRBV2; length: 15; J: TRBJ2-3; CDR3: CASSTSGPLTDTQYF; DNA: TGTGCCAGCAGCACTAGCGGCCCCCTCACAGATACGCAGTATTTT
size: .; D: TRBD1; V: TRBV5-1; length: 16; J: TRBJ1-1; CDR3: CASSLRTGAVNTEAFF; DNA: TGCGCCAGCAGCCTAAGGACAGGGGCCGTGAACACTGAAGCTTTCTTT
size: .; D: TRBD1; V: TRBV5-1; length: 15; J: TRBJ1-2; CDR3: CASSDRTDRNYGYTF; DNA: TGCGCCAGCAGCGACCGAACGGACAGGAACTATGGCTACACCTTC
size: .; D: .; V: TRBV30; length: 13; J: TRBJ1-3; CDR3: CAWNRGAGNTIYF; DNA: TGTGCCTGGAATCGCGGAGCTGGAAACACCATATATTTT
size: .; D: TRBD1; V: TRBV5-6; length: 15; J: TRBJ1-6; CDR3: CASSLVGTGQSPLHF; DNA: TGTGCCAGCAGCTTGGTTGGGACAGGGCAATCACCCCTCCACTTT
size: .; D: .; V: TRBV30; length: 12; J: TRBJ2-5; CDR3: CAWSVGQETQYF; DNA: TGTGCCTGGAGTGTCGGCCAAGAGACCCAGTACTTC
size: .; D: TRBD1; V: TRBV30; length: 12; J: TRBJ1-2; CDR3: CAWTGGNYGYTF; DNA: TGTGCCTGGACAGGGGGCAACTATGGCTACACCTTC
size: .; D: .; V: TRBV4-1; length: 16; J: TRBJ2-5; CDR3: CASSQVWGAGQETQYF; DNA: TGCGCCAGCAGCCAAGTTTGGGGCGCGGGACAAGAGACCCAGTACTTC
size: .; D: .; V: TRBV28; length: 14; J: TRBJ1-5; CDR3: CASTLGQLDQPQHF; DNA: TGTGCCAGCACCCTAGGACAGCTGGATCAGCCCCAGCATTTT
size: few; D: .; V: TRBV30; length: 13; J: TRBJ1-1; CDR3: CAWSLQGNTEAFF; DNA: TGTGCCTGGAGTTTACAGGGGAACACTGAAGCTTTCTTT
size: .; D: .; V: TRBV19; length: 13; J: TRBJ2-7; CDR3: CASKGGYLYEQYF; DNA: TGTGCCAGTAAGGGGGGCTACCTCTACGAGCAGTACTTC
size: .; D: .; V: TRBV27; length: 16; J: TRBJ2-3; CDR3: CASSLWPRGPTDTQYF; DNA: TGTGCCAGCAGTTTATGGCCGCGGGGGCCCACAGATACGCAGTATTTT
size: few; D: .; V: TRBV5-5; length: 15; J: TRBJ1-1; CDR3: CASSFAGGGGTEAFF; DNA: TGTGCCAGCAGCTTCGCGGGTGGAGGGGGCACTGAAGCTTTCTTT
size: .; D: .; V: TRBV9; length: 14; J: TRBJ2-3; CDR3: CASSTRSGGDTQYF; DNA: TGTGCCAGCAGCACCCGGAGTGGGGGAGATACGCAGTATTTT
size: .; D: .; V: TRBV11-2; length: 12; J: TRBJ2-2; CDR3: CASRKLVGELFF; DNA: TGTGCCAGCCGCAAGTTGGTCGGGGAGCTGTTTTTT
size: .; D: .; V: TRBV10-2; length: 14; J: TRBJ1-5; CDR3: CASKATGSNQPQHF; DNA: TGCGCCAGCAAGGCTACAGGGTCCAATCAGCCCCAGCATTTT
size: .; D: .; V: TRBV7-8; length: 16; J: TRBJ2-7; CDR3: CASSLFPPERFYEQYF; DNA: TGTGCCAGCAGCTTATTCCCCCCGGAGAGGTTCTACGAGCAGTACTTC
size: .; D: TRBD2; V: TRBV30; length: 16; J: TRBJ2-7; CDR3: CAWSPLAGGHVYEQYF; DNA: TGTGCCTGGAGTCCACTAGCGGGGGGGCATGTCTACGAGCAGTACTTC
size: few; D: TRBD2; V: TRBV4-2; length: 17; J: TRBJ2-1; CDR3: CASSPEQRDYTYNEQFF; DNA: TGTGCCAGCAGCCCAGAACAGCGGGACTATACTTACAATGAGCAGTTCTTC
size: .; D: .; V: TRBV27; length: 15; J: TRBJ1-4; CDR3: CASSLLGQRNEKLFF; DNA: TGTGCCAGCAGTTTACTAGGGCAGAGAAATGAAAAACTGTTTTTT
size: once; D: .; V: TRBV5-1; length: 14; J: TRBJ2-3; CDR3: CASSLGQKTDTQYF; DNA: TGCGCCAGCAGCTTGGGGCAGAAAACAGATACGCAGTATTTT
size: .; D: .; V: TRBV5-1; length: 13; J: TRBJ1-2; CDR3: CASSSQGDYGYTF; DNA: TGCGCCAGCAGCTCGCAGGGAGACTATGGCTACACCTTC
size: .; D: TRBD2; V: TRBV2; length: 14; J: TRBJ2-4; CDR3: CASSVRAGENIQYF; DNA: TGTGCCAGCAGTGTAAGAGCGGGGGAAAACATTCAGTACTTC
size: .; D: .; V: TRBV27; length: 13; J: TRBJ2-7; CDR3: CASGPWGQGRQYF; DNA: TGTGCCAGCGGACCCTGGGGGCAGGGTAGGCAGTACTTC
size: .; D: .; V: TRBV30; length: 16; J: TRBJ1-1; CDR3: CAWSVRYGALNTEAFF; DNA: TGTGCCTGGAGTGTACGCTACGGGGCGTTGAACACTGAAGCTTTCTTT
size: once; D: .; V: TRBV4-2; length: 14; J: TRBJ2-1; CDR3: CASSPYRDHNEQFF; DNA: TGTGCCAGCAGCCCCTATCGGGACCACAATGAGCAGTTCTTC
size: once; D: .; V: TRBV6-5; length: 12; J: TRBJ1-2; CDR3: CASSYSKGPYTF; DNA: TGTGCCAGCAGTTACTCAAAGGGTCCCTACACCTTC
size: once; D: .; V: TRBV25-1; length: 13; J: TRBJ2-3; CDR3: CASRLQGTDTQYF; DNA: TGTGCCAGCAGATTACAGGGCACAGATACGCAGTATTTT
size: .; D: .; V: TRBV6-6; length: 14; J: TRBJ2-7; CDR3: CASRMGRGIYEQYF; DNA: TGTGCCAGCAGAATGGGACGGGGGATCTACGAGCAGTACTTC
size: .; D: .; V: TRBV30; length: 15; J: TRBJ2-6; CDR3: CAWSAGSSGANVLTF; DNA: TGTGCCTGGAGTGCGGGCAGCTCTGGGGCCAACGTCCTGACTTTC
size: .; D: .; V: TRBV27; length: 14; J: TRBJ2-1; CDR3: CASSFLSSYNEQFF; DNA: TGTGCCAGCAGTTTCCTGAGCTCCTACAATGAGCAGTTCTTC
size: .; D: TRBD1; V: TRBV29-1; length: 14; J: TRBJ2-2; CDR3: CSIRTGATTGELFF; DNA: TGCAGCATCAGGACAGGGGCGACCACCGGGGAGCTGTTTTTT
size: once; D: .; V: TRBV7-6; length: 16; J: TRBJ1-2; CDR3: CASSLAGGHANYGYTF; DNA: TGTGCCAGCAGCTTAGCGGGGGGACACGCTAACTATGGCTACACCTTC
size: .; D: .; V: TRBV7-3; length: 14; J: TRBJ1-2; CDR3: CASSQRGHGRDYTF; DNA: TGTGCCAGCAGCCAGAGGGGACACGGCCGGGACTACACCTTC
size: .; D: .; V: TRBV7-2; length: 15; J: TRBJ1-3; CDR3: CASSQDSLSGNTIYF; DNA: TGTGCCAGCAGCCAGGACAGTTTATCTGGAAACACCATATATTTT